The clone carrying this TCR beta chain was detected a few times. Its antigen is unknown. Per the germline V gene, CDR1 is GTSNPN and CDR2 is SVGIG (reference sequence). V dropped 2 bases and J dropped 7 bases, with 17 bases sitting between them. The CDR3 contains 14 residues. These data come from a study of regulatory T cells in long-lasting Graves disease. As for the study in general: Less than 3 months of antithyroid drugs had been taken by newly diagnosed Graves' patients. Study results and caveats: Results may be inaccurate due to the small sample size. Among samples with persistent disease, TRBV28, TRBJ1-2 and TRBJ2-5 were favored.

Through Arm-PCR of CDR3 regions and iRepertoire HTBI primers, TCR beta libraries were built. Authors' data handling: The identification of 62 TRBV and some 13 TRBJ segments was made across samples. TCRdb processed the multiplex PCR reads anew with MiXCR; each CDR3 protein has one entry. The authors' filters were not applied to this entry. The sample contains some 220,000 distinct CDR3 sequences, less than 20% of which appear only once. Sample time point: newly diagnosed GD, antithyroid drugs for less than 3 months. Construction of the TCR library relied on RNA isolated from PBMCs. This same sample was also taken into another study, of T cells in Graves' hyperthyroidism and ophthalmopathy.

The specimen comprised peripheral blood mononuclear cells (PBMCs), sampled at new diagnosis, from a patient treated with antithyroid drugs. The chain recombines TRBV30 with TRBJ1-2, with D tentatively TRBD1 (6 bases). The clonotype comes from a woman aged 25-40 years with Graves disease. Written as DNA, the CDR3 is TGTGCCTGGAGTAGGACAGTTCAAGGAGGTGGCTACACCTTC. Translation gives CAWSRTVQGGGYTF.